The text below deals with one T cell receptor beta chain. The antigen remains unidentified. The data were taken from a study of cytomegalovirus exposure and HLA in healthy donors. General observations from the study: Published work reported that the classifier diagnosed cytomegalovirus status with high specificity and sensitivity.

PCR was performed using 60 Vbeta and 13 Jbeta primers. Profiled with immunoSEQ multiplex PCR; TCRdb holds only in-frame clones, not every one. The sample has under 110,000 clones, about two thirds seen once. Input material: PBMCs. The sequence came from a boy aged 5 to 17 in good health and CMV-seronegative.

CDR3 sequence reads: CACAGDSYGYTF. CDR3 nucleotides: TGTGCCTGTGCAGGGGACAGCTATGGCTACACCTTC. The chain recombines TRBV30 with TRBJ1-2, with TRBD1 identical over 7 bases. Trimming at V came to 6 bases and at J to 4 bases, leaving 5 bases not matched to a gene. The germline V gene has CDR1 GTSNPN and CDR2 SVGIG (reference sequence). This CDR3 spans 12 amino acids.